The rows below give T cell receptor beta chains drawn from one sample of a study of blood T cell repertoires in COVID-19. The assay was immunoSEQ multiplex PCR, and TCRdb's table has in-frame clones only and misses some. Among more than 300,000 clones, 90% to 95% were seen once, and the ten largest hold roughly 3.6%. The material sequenced was PBMCs or T cells enriched from blood (not recorded which). The receptors shown here come from a woman aged 30 to 39 who had been exposed to COVID-19. Each CDR3 is given without its conserved first and last residue. Each record gives: CDR3 protein, V gene, J gene.

ASSQDGIRGALQETQY	TRBV4-1	TRBJ2-5
ASSIRGGGYEQF	TRBV19	TRBJ2-1
ASSFNLGREGVKLF	TRBV5-4	TRBJ1-4
ASSYSTSGGEETQY	TRBV6-6	TRBJ2-5
ASSVLAGGPSETQY	TRBV2	TRBJ2-5
ASSFQGASPLH	TRBV5-4	TRBJ1-6
ASSVGFDRVEQPQH	TRBV9	TRBJ1-5
ASSFSGFYQPQH	TRBV5-6	TRBJ1-5
ASSRGGTYEQY	TRBV5-1	TRBJ2-7
ASSGPYGCNGLASYGYT	TRBV6-4	TRBJ1-2
ASSPKGHSNTEAF	TRBV4-2	TRBJ1-1
ASSLIRDRGRTGELF	TRBV5-1	TRBJ2-2
ASSSGSNTGELF	TRBV5-1	TRBJ2-2
ASSRLPRDSSPLH	TRBV4-1	TRBJ1-6
ASSKEPDRGRIPTWSSGANVLT	TRBV21-1	TRBJ2-6
ASSVEAGGIRGYT	TRBV9	TRBJ1-2
ASRVWGGSYEQY	TRBV5-1	TRBJ2-7
SARTADGYT	TRBV20-1	TRBJ1-2
ASNNRGYGSPLH	TRBV6-5	TRBJ1-6
ALGTSGGYEQY	TRBV30	TRBJ2-7
ASSAPQAPTGTDTQY	TRBV13	TRBJ2-3
ASSPRQVKTNEKLF	TRBV19	TRBJ1-4
SVEAAGVTGELF	TRBV29-1	TRBJ2-2
ASSLDGGYQPQH	TRBV5-4	TRBJ1-5
ASSVAGARQPQH	TRBV5-6	TRBJ1-5
ASSQNTALKETQY	TRBV3-1/TRBV3-2	TRBJ2-5
ASATGSPTGELF	TRBV2	TRBJ2-2
ASSPRLAGEYYEQY	TRBV5-1	TRBJ2-7